This passage covers 31 T cell receptor beta chains from one sample sequenced in a study of response to subunit inactivated influenza vaccine. TCRdb processed the RT-PCR reads anew with MiXCR; each CDR3 protein has one entry. The sample consists of about 780,000 distinct CDR3 sequences, 18% of them appearing once. The sequences come from PBMCs from blood, collected 5 days after vaccination. These receptor sequences come from a man aged 50-59 years who received an inactivated influenza vaccine.

The V gene is TRBV19, the J gene TRBJ2-1; unclear D gene. The CDR3 totals 16 residues. Germline CDR1 and CDR2: LNHDA and SQIVND (reference sequence). The V gene lost 3 bases and the J gene lost 1 base, with 13 bases spanning the gap. The CDR3 loop reads CASSILAPMSYNEQFF. The CDR3 region has the DNA TGTGCCAGTAGTATCTTGGCTCCGATGTCCTACAATGAGCAGTTCTTC.

CDR3 DNA: TGTGCTCGCCCTGTTTCCTACAATGAGCAGTTCTTC. This codes for CARPVSYNEQFF. The V gene is TRBV30, the J gene TRBJ2-1; D uncertain. This CDR3 has 12 amino acids. The germline V gene has CDR1 GTSNPN and CDR2 SVGIG (reference sequence).

This clonotype was recorded many times. The chain joins TRBV29-1 to TRBJ2-3, with D perhaps matching TRBD1 (6 bases). Germline assignment: CDR1 SQVTM and CDR2 ANQGSEA. The CDR3 spans 13 residues. Trimming cost V 5 bases and J 8 bases, with 17 bases left between them. The CDR3 nucleotides read TGCAGCGTTCGGGACACCGGCGGAGGTACGCAGTATTTT. The encoded protein is CSVRDTGGGTQYF.

This clonotype has just a few counts. This chain links TRBV7-8 with TRBJ2-1; D possibly corresponds to TRBD2 (5 bases). The CDR3 length is 14 residues. The V end lost 0 bases, the J end lost 14 bases, and 17 bases lay between the germline ends. CDR1 is SGHVS, CDR2 FQNEAQ, per germline. Here the CDR3 DNA reads TGTGCCAGCAGCTTAGCTACCTCTGGACGGCGGGAGTTCTTC. This translates into CASSLATSGRREFF.

This clonotype has ten or more counts. The rearrangement uses TRBV5-6 and TRBJ1-2; no firm D call. The CDR3 spans 14 residues. The V end lost 3 bases, the J end lost 4 bases, and 13 bases lay between the germline ends. In germline, CDR1 is SGHDT, CDR2 YYEEEE. CDR3 nucleotide sequence: TGTGCCAGCAGCTCTAAGGGAGTCTCCTATGGCTACACCTTC. Translated, it gives CASSSKGVSYGYTF.

This clonotype has only a few counts. The chain links TRBV27 to TRBJ2-3, with 11 bases matching TRBD1. V was pared by 2 bases and J by 2 bases, with 6 bases of the junction left unmatched. Germline V gene lookup returns CDR1 MNHEY and CDR2 SMNVEV (reference sequence). The CDR3 sequence is 17 residues long. The CDR3 protein is CASSLTGTGGFTDTQYF. The CDR3 coding sequence is TGTGCCAGCAGTTTAACAGGGACAGGGGGTTTCACAGATACGCAGTATTTT.

V gene TRBV28 combines with J gene TRBJ1-1; 7 bases map to TRBD1. This CDR3 has 14 residues. With V trimmed by 5 bases and J by 5 bases, 8 bases remained unmatched. Germline V gene sequence: CDR1 MDHEN, CDR2 SYDVKM. The CDR3 region has the DNA TGTGCCAGCAGTCCGCCCTACAGGGGAACTGAAGCTTTCTTT. Encoded protein: CASSPPYRGTEAFF.

The genes are TRBV4-2 and TRBJ2-5; 7 bases are a match to TRBD1. The CDR3 is made up of 15 amino acids. Germline values: CDR1 LGHNA, CDR2 YNFKEQ. The junction had 4 bases not matched to a gene; V was cut back by 0 bases and J by 3 bases. DNA of the CDR3: TGTGCCAGCAGCCAAGACAGGGGGTACGAAGAGACCCAGTACTTC. Amino acid sequence: CASSQDRGYEETQYF.

A few counts support this clonotype. The rearrangement links TRBV6-2 or TRBV6-3 to TRBJ1-5, with 9 nucleotides matching TRBD1. V lost 7 bases and J lost 6; bases outside the gene matches: 13. The CDR3 has 16 residues. Germline V CDR1 and CDR2: MNHEY, SVGEGT. The CDR3 coding sequence is TGTGCCAGCACCTCGCACTTGACACAGGGGGCTCAGCCCCAGCATTTT. This translates into CASTSHLTQGAQPQHF.

The gene calls are TRBV20-1 and TRBJ2-2; TRBD1 aligns across 8 bases. The CDR3 is 13 amino acids. Germline V lookup: CDR1 DFQATT, CDR2 SNEGSKA (reference sequence). After removal of 0 bases from V and 8 bases from J, the junction contained 2 bases not matched to a gene. CDR3 region: CSAREWDRGELFF. The CDR3 DNA sequence: TGCAGTGCTAGAGAATGGGACAGGGGGGAGCTGTTTTTT.

This clonotype has a handful of counts. CDR3 bases: TGCGCCAGCAGATCGGGACAGGTCAGGGAGACCCAGTACTTC. Translating it yields CASRSGQVRETQYF. The V call is TRBV5-1, the J call TRBJ2-5, with 8 bases lining up with TRBD1. Germline lookup yields CDR1 SGHRS and CDR2 YFSETQ. The CDR3 consists of 14 residues. V shed 5 bases and J 5 bases; nucleotides not matched to a gene: 8.

The chain recombines TRBV6-6 with TRBJ2-3; D not certain. The CDR3 covers 11 residues. V lost 10 bases and J lost 2, with 7 bases in between. The V gene's germline CDR1 is MNHNY and CDR2 SVGAGI (reference sequence). The CDR3 region is CATTTTDTQYF. The CDR3 DNA reads TGTGCCACCACTACCACAGATACGCAGTATTTT.

This clonotype has more than one count but fewer than ten. The chain employs TRBV20-1 and TRBJ2-5, with TRBD2 matching 8 bases. This CDR3 is built from 15 residues. With 2 bases clipped from V and 2 bases from J, the junction kept 7 bases outside the gene matches. The germline CDR1 and CDR2 sequences are DFQATT and SNEGSKA (reference sequence). This chain's CDR3 is CSARSPAGVQETQYF. The CDR3 coding sequence is TGCAGTGCTAGATCGCCAGCGGGAGTTCAAGAGACCCAGTACTTC.

The CDR3 sequence is CASSRTVSPLEQYF. The CDR3 bases are TGTGCCAGCTCCCGGACCGTATCCCCCCTCGAGCAGTACTTC. V gene TRBV27 combines with J gene TRBJ2-7; unclear D gene. This CDR3 is 14 amino acids long. Germline V CDR1 and CDR2: MNHEY, SMNVEV (reference sequence). V was shortened by 8 bases and J by 6 bases, with 20 bases between the two germline ends.

This clonotype was counted only a few times. This rearrangement joins TRBV12-3 or TRBV12-4 to TRBJ2-5; TRBD2 matches 12 bases. The CDR3 loop spans 17 amino acids. The trim removed 3 bases at V and 1 base at J, leaving 6 bases unmatched. CDR3 coding DNA: TGTGCCAGCAGTTTGAAGACTAGCGGGAGAGGCCAAGAGACCCAGTACTTC. Translating gives CASSLKTSGRGQETQYF.

The CDR3 DNA follows: TGCAGTGCTAGAGCTCCGGGACTAGCGGACACAGATACGCAGTATTTT. Translated: CSARAPGLADTDTQYF. The chain links TRBV20-1 to TRBJ2-3, with 11 bases matching TRBD2. The CDR3 has 16 amino acids. Germline V CDR1 and CDR2: DFQATT, SNEGSKA (reference sequence). After removal of 1 base from V and 2 bases from J, the junction contained 5 bases not matched to a gene.

This clonotype was seen a handful of times. The CDR3 spells CSASGTGARKNIQYF. The CDR3 nucleotides read TGCAGTGCTTCCGGGACAGGGGCGAGAAAAAACATTCAGTACTTC. The rearrangement uses TRBV20-1 and TRBJ2-4; the match to TRBD1 covers 10 bases. This CDR3 has 15 residues. CDR1 is DFQATT and CDR2 is SNEGSKA in the germline V gene (reference sequence). The trim removed 5 bases at V and 4 bases at J, leaving 8 bases unmatched.

J is TRBJ1-4 and V is TRBV7-8; possible D gene TRBD1, 6 bases. The CDR3 contains 15 residues. Germline CDR1 reads SGHVS; CDR2 reads FQNEAQ. Between the trimmed V and J ends, which lost 1 base and 7 bases, there was a span of 13 bases. The CDR3 sequence is CASSLEPGAGEKLFF. As DNA, the CDR3 is TGTGCCAGCAGCTTAGAGCCGGGGGCGGGTGAAAAACTGTTTTTT.

V and J are TRBV24-1 and TRBJ2-7; D is undetermined. Per germline, CDR1 KGHDR and CDR2 SFDVKD. The V and J ends lost 4 bases and 1 base respectively, with 19 bases between them. This CDR3 is built from 17 residues. The CDR3 DNA is TGTGCCACCAGTGAGCCAGACCTTGAGTGTCCGTCCTACGAGCAGTACTTC. It is translated as CATSEPDLECPSYEQYF.

A remark on this clonotype: At one boundary the junction diverges from the germline segment, which might be a read error. The rearrangement links TRBV9 to TRBJ2-5; 11 bases are a match to TRBD2. Germline-derived CDR1 and CDR2 are SGDLS and YYNGEE. The CDR3 is 15 residues long. In DNA form, the CDR3 reads TGTTCCAGCAGCCCTAGCGGGGGGCTTCAAGAGACCCAGTACTTC. The encoded protein is CSSSPSGGLQETQYF.

J is TRBJ2-2 and V is TRBV29-1; D gene unclear. CDR3 length: 12 residues. The V end was cut by 6 bases, the J end by 6 bases, with 11 bases between. Germline values: CDR1 SQVTM, CDR2 ANQGSEA. The CDR3 reads CSVRPGAGELFF. Here the CDR3 DNA reads TGCAGCGTACGGCCTGGGGCCGGGGAGCTGTTTTTT.

V gene TRBV11-2 combines with J gene TRBJ2-1; 7 bases align to TRBD2. V dropped 4 bases and J dropped 8; count of bases not matched to a gene: 5. Germline-derived CDR1 and CDR2 are SGHAT and FQNNGV. CDR3 size: 13 residues. CDR3 nucleotides: TGTGCCAGCAGCTCCCGACTAGCCTATGAGCAGTTCTTC. Its protein is CASSSRLAYEQFF. The full variable domain, rest sourced from reference TRBV11-2 and TRBJ2-1, is EAGVAQSPRYKIIEKRQSVAFWCNPISGHATLYWYQQILGQGPKLLIQFQNNGVVDDSQLPKDRFSAERLKGVDSTLKIQPAKLEDSAVYLCASSSRLAYEQFFGPGTRLTVL.

This clonotype is labeled medium-sized (0.01 to 0.1%). The chain recombines TRBV12-3 or TRBV12-4 with TRBJ2-1; D tentatively reads TRBD1 or TRBD2 (5 bases each). The CDR3 is 13 amino acids. With 4 bases removed from V and 8 bases from J, the gap between germline ends came to 12 bases. CDR3 nucleotides: TGTGCCAGCAGTTGGGGGACCGGGGATGAGCAGTTCTTC. This translates into CASSWGTGDEQFF.

Only one count was recorded for this clonotype. The genes are TRBV10-1 and TRBJ2-3, with D uncertain. Trimming stripped 2 bases from V and 2 bases from J, with 11 bases between. CDR1 is WNHNN, CDR2 SYGVQD, per germline (reference sequence). This CDR3 is built from 15 residues. The CDR3 protein is CASSETSWTTDTQYF. Here the CDR3 DNA reads TGCGCCAGCAGTGAGACGTCCTGGACCACAGATACGCAGTATTTT.

The chain has TRBV28 and TRBJ2-5; D possibly corresponds to TRBD2 (6 bases). The V end lost 5 bases, the J end lost 4 bases, and 20 bases lay between the germline ends. The germline V gene has CDR1 MDHEN and CDR2 SYDVKM. CDR3 length: 16 amino acids. CDR3 sequence: CASSAPGTELRETQYF. DNA for the CDR3: TGTGCCAGCAGTGCTCCCGGGACTGAACTTCGAGAGACCCAGTACTTC. The full variable domain, rest sourced from reference TRBV28 and TRBJ2-5, is DVKVTQSSRYLVKRTGEKVFLECVQDMDHENMFWYRQDPGLGLRLIYFSYDVKMKEKGDIPEGYSVSREKKERFSLILESASTNQTSMYLCASSAPGTELRETQYFGPGTRLLVL.

The rearrangement links TRBV20-1 to TRBJ2-3; possibly TRBD2 for D (5 bases). The CDR3 is 11 residues long. Trimming left V 3 bases short and J 6 bases short, with 7 bases between. CDR1 and CDR2 from the germline V gene are DFQATT and SNEGSKA (reference sequence). Here the CDR3 DNA reads TGCAGTGCTAGTAGGGAGGATACGCAGTATTTT. It specifies CSASREDTQYF.

This clonotype was found a few times. The V call is TRBV3-1, the J call TRBJ2-7, with D perhaps matching TRBD1 or TRBD2 (5 bases each). Trimming cost V 3 bases and J 5 bases, with 17 bases left between them. CDR1 is LGHDT and CDR2 is YNNKEL in the germline V gene (reference sequence). CDR3 size: 15 residues. The CDR3: CASSHSGTYVNEQYF. The CDR3, as DNA: TGTGCCAGCAGCCACTCCGGGACGTATGTCAACGAGCAGTACTTC.

This clonotype was observed a few times. This chain connects TRBV12-3 or TRBV12-4 to TRBJ2-7, with 7 nucleotides matching TRBD1. Germline trimming cut 1 base from V and 6 bases from J; bases unmatched to any gene: 3. This CDR3 has 13 amino acids. CDR3 loop: CASSLGSGGEQYF. The DNA of the CDR3 is TGTGCCAGCAGTTTAGGGTCAGGGGGCGAGCAGTACTTC.

This rearrangement joins TRBV5-1 to TRBJ2-3, with D tentatively TRBD2 (6 bases). The V end lost 5 bases, the J end lost 0 bases, and 16 bases lay between the germline ends. Germline lookup yields CDR1 SGHRS and CDR2 YFSETQ. The CDR3 spans 16 residues. The CDR3 is CASSQPRSGSTDTQYF. The CDR3 DNA reads TGCGCCAGCAGTCAGCCTAGGAGCGGGAGCACAGATACGCAGTATTTT.

The chain recombines TRBV5-1 with TRBJ2-1; the D is unclear. The V end was cut by 1 base, the J end by 0 bases, with 8 bases between. CDR1 SGHRS and CDR2 YFSETQ come from the germline V gene. This CDR3 has 15 amino acids. The CDR3 is CASSLPSSSYNEQFF. DNA for the CDR3: TGCGCCAGCAGCTTGCCGTCGAGCTCCTACAATGAGCAGTTCTTC.

The table lists this clonotype with a few counts. The chain recombines TRBV10-3 with TRBJ2-7; no clear D. Looked up from germline, CDR1 is ENHRY and CDR2 is SYGVKD. The V gene lost 10 bases and the J gene lost 6 bases, with 16 bases spanning the gap. CDR3 length: 12 residues. CDR3 loop: CASRSSGGEQYF. As DNA, the CDR3 is TGTGCCAGTCGATCCTCGGGTGGCGAGCAGTACTTC.